This T cell receptor (beta chain) was found in a study of blood T cell repertoires in COVID-19. The data were produced by immunoSEQ multiplex PCR, yet TCRdb's version contains in-frame clones alone and is incomplete. The table includes around 250,000 clones, around 89% detected once. Germline loops: CDR1 MNHEY, CDR2 SMNVEV (reference sequence). V gave up 4 bases and J gave up 0 bases; unmatched junction bases: 1. The CDR3 is 14 amino acids. The clonotype originates from a woman aged 40 to 50 with acute COVID-19. The V and J genes are TRBV27 and TRBJ2-7; TRBD2 aligns across 9 bases. The sample comprised PBMCs or T cells enriched from blood (not recorded which). The CDR3: CASSYSGSSYEQYF. In nucleotides, the CDR3 is TGTGCCAGCAGTTATAGCGGGAGCTCCTACGAGCAGTACTTC.